The sequence of this TCR beta chain was determined in a study of shared clonotypes between healthy human individuals. About the study: CD4 naive and memory got three plates each, CD8 naive two, CD8 memory one. Study-level findings and limits: Naive subsets usually exceeded memory subsets in estimated richness.

This clone turned up a few times. The target antigen is unknown. The CDR3 runs to 13 residues. J was trimmed by 4 bases and V by 8 bases; bases with no gene match: 7. Germline assignment: CDR1 SQVTM and CDR2 ANQGSEA. About 30,000 T cell genomes, or roughly 200 ng DNA, went into the sorted-subset replicate PCRs. In the original workflow: For the immunoSEQ data, sequences were junction-only without quality scores, so filtering differed. The repertoire was sequenced with immunoSEQ multiplex PCR; TCRdb's copy has only in-frame clones and lacks some. From that table come the V and J calls and clone size; the DNA was used to work out D and trimming. Of approximately 250,000 clones listed, approximately 65% are singletons.

This TCR came from a young man in good health. The chain uses TRBV29-1 and TRBJ2-3, with TRBD1 matching over 9 bases. Sequencing was performed on memory CD4+ T cells sorted from blood. Subset meaning: CD45RA-negative fraction. DNA of the CDR3: TGCAGCCTGGGACAGGGAATTGCAGATACGCAGTATTTT. Protein sequence: CSLGQGIADTQYF.